This record concerns one TCR beta chain sequence. Clones were read by immunoSEQ multiplex PCR, and TCRdb kept only the in-frame ones, dropping some. The sample shows about 330,000 clones, around 90% of them seen only once. This sample was taken from a study of blood T cell repertoires in COVID-19. Between the trimmed V and J ends, which lost 5 bases and 2 bases, there was a span of 7 bases. The CDR3 loop spans 12 amino acids. Per germline, CDR1 SEHNR and CDR2 FQNEAQ (reference sequence). This chain uses TRBV7-9 with TRBJ2-7; D is uncertain. The sample consisted of PBMCs or T cells enriched from blood (not recorded which). The TCR originated in a man aged 30 to 45 who had recovered from COVID-19. CDR3 sequence reads: CASSLSAYEQYF. CDR3 sequence (DNA): TGTGCCAGCAGCCTTTCCGCCTACGAGCAGTACTTC.